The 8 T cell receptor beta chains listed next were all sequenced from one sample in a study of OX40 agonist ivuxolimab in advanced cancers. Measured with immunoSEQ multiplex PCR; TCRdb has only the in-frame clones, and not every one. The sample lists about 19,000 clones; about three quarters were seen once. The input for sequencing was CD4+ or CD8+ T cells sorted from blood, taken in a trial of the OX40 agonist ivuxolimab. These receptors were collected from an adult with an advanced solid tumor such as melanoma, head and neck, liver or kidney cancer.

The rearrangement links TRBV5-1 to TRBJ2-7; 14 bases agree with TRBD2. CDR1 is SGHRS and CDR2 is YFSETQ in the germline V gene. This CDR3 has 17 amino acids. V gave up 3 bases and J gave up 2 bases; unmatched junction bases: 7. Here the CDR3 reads CASSWGTSGRTAYEQYF. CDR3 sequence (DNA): TGCGCCAGCAGCTGGGGGACTAGCGGGAGAACGGCCTACGAGCAGTACTTC.

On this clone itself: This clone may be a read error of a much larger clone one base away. As DNA, the CDR3 is TGTGCCAGCAACCCGACGAGGATTCTAGACTATGGCTACACCTTC. It encodes CASNPTRILDYGYTF. This chain joins TRBV16 and TRBJ1-2; no clear D. The V gene lost 7 bases and the J gene lost 3 bases, with 18 bases spanning the gap. The germline CDR1 and CDR2 sequences are KGHSY and FQNENV. The CDR3 has 15 amino acids.

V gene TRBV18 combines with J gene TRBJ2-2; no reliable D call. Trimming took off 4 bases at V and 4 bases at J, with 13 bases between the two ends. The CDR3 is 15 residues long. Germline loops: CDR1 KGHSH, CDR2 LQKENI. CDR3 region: CASSRDGAATGELFF. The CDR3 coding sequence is TGTGCCAGCTCACGAGATGGAGCTGCCACCGGGGAGCTGTTTTTT.

The CDR3 nucleotides are TGTGCCAGCAGCCCCGGGACGTGGGAGCAGTACTTC. Translating it yields CASSPGTWEQYF. J is TRBJ2-7 and V is TRBV6-6; D could derive from TRBD1 or TRBD2 (5 bases each). CDR3 length equals 12 residues. Trimming pared 6 bases from V and 7 bases from J, leaving 13 bases between. Germline CDR1 and CDR2: MNHNY and SVGAGI (reference sequence).

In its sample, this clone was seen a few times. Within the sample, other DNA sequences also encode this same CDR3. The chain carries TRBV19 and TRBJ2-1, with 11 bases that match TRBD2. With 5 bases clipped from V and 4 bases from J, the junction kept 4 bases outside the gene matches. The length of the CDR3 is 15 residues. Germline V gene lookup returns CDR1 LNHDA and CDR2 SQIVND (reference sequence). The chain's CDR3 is CASSPIAGGYNEQFF. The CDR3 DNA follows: TGTGCCAGTAGTCCTATAGCGGGAGGGTACAATGAGCAGTTCTTC.

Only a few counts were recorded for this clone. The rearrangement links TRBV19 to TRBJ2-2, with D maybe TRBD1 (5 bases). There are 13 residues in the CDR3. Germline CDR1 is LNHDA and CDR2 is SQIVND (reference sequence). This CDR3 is CALRTGPGGELFF. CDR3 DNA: TGTGCGCTCCGTACAGGTCCGGGCGGGGAGCTGTTTTTT. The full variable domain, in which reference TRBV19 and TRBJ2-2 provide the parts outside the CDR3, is DGGITQSPKYLFRKEGQNVTLSCEQNLNHDAMYWYRQDPGQGLRLIYYSQIVNDFQKGDIAEGYSVSREKKESFPLTVTSAQKNPTAFYLCALRTGPGGELFFGEGSRLTVL.

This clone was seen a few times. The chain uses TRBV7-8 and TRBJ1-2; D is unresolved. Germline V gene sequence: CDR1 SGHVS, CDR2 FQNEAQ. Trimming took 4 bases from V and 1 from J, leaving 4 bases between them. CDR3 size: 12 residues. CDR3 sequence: CASSSDNYGYTF. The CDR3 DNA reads TGTGCCAGCAGCTCGGATAACTATGGCTACACCTTC.

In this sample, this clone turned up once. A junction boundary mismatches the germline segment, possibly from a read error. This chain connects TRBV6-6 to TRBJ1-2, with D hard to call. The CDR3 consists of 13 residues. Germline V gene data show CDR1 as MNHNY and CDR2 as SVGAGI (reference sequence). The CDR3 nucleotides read TGTGCCAGCAGTGACTCAGAGACCTATGGCTACACCTTC. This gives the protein CASSDSETYGYTF.